This is a list of T cell receptor beta chains from one sample in a study of CD8 T cells in Susac syndrome. TCRdb re-called the immunoSEQ multiplex PCR reads through MiXCR, storing one row per CDR3 protein. This sample carries some 120,000 distinct CDR3 sequences, 90% to 95% of them seen once, and the ten largest clones take 0.1% to 0.15%. Sequencing used CD4+ T cells from PBMCs. Receptors originate from a human donor with multiple sclerosis. The CDR3 runs from the conserved cysteine through the conserved F or W. A D gene is named only where the DNA matches it firmly. Clone size appears in some rows only: once, few, many, or a class for an expanded clone.

CASSQARVGSGANVLTF	TGTGCCAGCAGCCAAGCCAGGGTAGGATCTGGGGCCAACGTCCTGACTTTC	TRBJ2-6	TRBV4-2	few	NA
CASSPRGISYEQYF	TGCGCCAGCAGCCCCAGGGGGATCTCCTACGAGCAGTACTTC	TRBJ2-7	TRBV5-1	NA	TRBD1
CASSQASGRDTEAFF	TGTGCCAGCAGCCAAGCGTCAGGGCGGGACACTGAAGCTTTCTTT	TRBJ1-1	TRBV3-1	few	NA
CASMTLRGRDGTQYF	TGTGCCAGCATGACCCTAAGGGGGCGCGATGGGACCCAGTACTTC	TRBJ2-5	TRBV6-2/TRBV6-3	NA	TRBD1
CASSPPDRENTEAFF	TGTGCCAGCTCACCTCCGGACAGGGAGAACACTGAAGCTTTCTTT	TRBJ1-1	TRBV18	NA	TRBD1
CASSYGVQPQHF	TGTGCCAGCAGTTACGGGGTTCAGCCCCAGCATTTT	TRBJ1-5	TRBV6-5	few	NA
CASLRAGGIEQFF	TGTGCCAGCCTTAGAGCGGGAGGGATTGAGCAGTTCTTC	TRBJ2-1	TRBV7-9	once	TRBD2
CASSPGSGRRYNEQFF	TGTGCCAGCTCACCAGGGAGCGGGAGGCGTTACAATGAGCAGTTCTTC	TRBJ2-1	TRBV18	NA	TRBD2
CASSYNGGLNTEAFF	TGTGCCAGCAGTTACAACGGGGGCTTGAACACTGAAGCTTTCTTT	TRBJ1-1	TRBV6-5	NA	NA
CASSEGTSGRGYEQYF	TGTGCCAGCAGTGAGGGAACTAGCGGGAGGGGCTACGAGCAGTACTTC	TRBJ2-7	TRBV6-1	NA	TRBD2
CASKRTGGSGYTF	TGTGCCAGTAAAAGGACAGGGGGCTCTGGCTACACCTTC	TRBJ1-2	TRBV3-1	NA	TRBD1
CSVEGGGTQYF	TGCAGCGTTGAAGGGGGAGGAACGCAGTATTTT	TRBJ2-3	TRBV29-1	NA	NA
CASSPRDNNEKLFF	TGTGCCAGCTCACCGAGGGACAACAATGAAAAACTGTTTTTT	TRBJ1-4	TRBV18	NA	NA
CASSQGGGDSYRGYTF	TGCGCCAGCAGCCAGGGGGGGGGCGATTCTTATCGGGGCTACACCTTC	TRBJ1-2	TRBV4-3	NA	NA
CASSYDQGSLREQYF	TGTGCCAGCAGCTACGATCAGGGGAGTCTGCGTGAGCAGTACTTC	TRBJ2-7	TRBV5-4	NA	NA
CASSYQAGSPNEQFF	TGTGCCAGCAGTTACCAGGCAGGGTCACCCAATGAGCAGTTCTTC	TRBJ2-1	TRBV6-5	NA	NA
CASSPPWQGRETQYF	TGCGCCAGCAGTCCTCCCTGGCAGGGACGGGAGACCCAGTACTTC	TRBJ2-5	TRBV5-1	once	NA
CASSLAGDRLNTGELFF	TGCGCCAGCAGCTTGGCGGGCGACCGACTGAACACCGGGGAGCTGTTTTTT	TRBJ2-2	TRBV5-1	NA	NA
CASTSQYEQYF	TGTGCCAGCACCTCCCAGTACGAGCAGTACTTC	TRBJ2-7	TRBV28	NA	NA
CASSMEGRPTGADVLTF	TGTGCCAGTAGTATGGAGGGACGTCCAACTGGGGCCGACGTCCTGACTTTC	TRBJ2-6	TRBV19	NA	NA
CSARVPGSSYNSPLHF	TGCAGTGCTAGAGTTCCCGGGAGCTCCTATAATTCACCCCTCCACTTT	TRBJ1-6	TRBV20-1	NA	NA
CASSQNLYNEQFF	TGTGCCAGCAGCCAAAACCTTTACAATGAGCAGTTCTTC	TRBJ2-1	TRBV14	few	NA
CATSDGAGPEQFF	TGTGCCACCAGTGATGGGGCAGGCCCTGAGCAGTTCTTC	TRBJ2-1	TRBV24-1	NA	NA
CASGQGRETQYF	TGTGCCAGCGGACAGGGGCGCGAGACCCAGTACTTC	TRBJ2-5	TRBV2	NA	TRBD1
CASSSPGHYNSPLHF	TGTGCCAGCAGTTCCCCGGGACACTATAATTCACCCCTCCACTTT	TRBJ1-6	TRBV6-2/TRBV6-3	few	NA
CSARKRGTGEVGYTF	TGCAGTGCTAGAAAGCGGGGGACAGGGGAAGTTGGCTACACCTTC	TRBJ1-2	TRBV20-1	NA	TRBD1
CAWSVPPKTQYF	TGTGCCTGGAGTGTACCTCCCAAGACCCAGTACTTC	TRBJ2-5	TRBV30	NA	NA
CATSRDRIPSTDTQYF	TGTGCCACCAGCAGAGATAGGATACCTAGCACAGATACGCAGTATTTT	TRBJ2-3	TRBV15	NA	NA
CASSSGTGGVDSNQPQHF	TGTGCCAGCAGCTCGGGGACAGGGGGAGTTGATAGCAATCAGCCCCAGCATTTT	TRBJ1-5	TRBV7-8	NA	TRBD1
CSGRTGGYEQYF	TGCAGTGGGCGAACAGGGGGGTACGAGCAGTACTTC	TRBJ2-7	TRBV20-1	NA	TRBD1